The rows below give T cell receptor beta chains drawn from one sample of a study of shared clonotypes between healthy human individuals. Assay used: immunoSEQ multiplex PCR; TCRdb lists only in-frame clones, some missing. The table shows some 1,600,000 clones, with 95% to 99% occurring only once. Material for sequencing was naive CD4+ T cells sorted from blood. The receptors derive from a man aged 30 to 45 in good health. Both conserved end residues are part of each CDR3. A D gene is named only where the DNA matches it firmly.

cdr3_aa cdr3_nt j_call v_call d_call
CAWWTGYEYTEAFF TGTGCCTGGTGGACGGGTTATGAGTACACTGAAGCTTTCTTT TRBJ1-1 TRBV30 -
CASSLRAVTNEKLFF TGTGCCAGCAGCTTGAGGGCAGTGACTAATGAAAAACTGTTTTTT TRBJ1-4 TRBV11-2 -
CASSLGLAALRDNEQFF TGCGCCAGCAGCTTGGGACTAGCGGCTTTAAGAGACAATGAGCAGTTCTTC TRBJ2-1 TRBV4-1 TRBD2
CAGQAGNQPQHF TGTGCCGGCCAAGCTGGCAATCAGCCCCAGCATTTT TRBJ1-5 TRBV6-1 -
CATSIRTGLTEAFF TGTGCCACCAGCATAAGGACAGGACTCACTGAAGCTTTCTTT TRBJ1-1 TRBV15 TRBD1
CASSLAGDSYEQYF TGTGCCAGCAGTTTGGCGGGAGACTCCTACGAGCAGTACTTC TRBJ2-7 TRBV27 TRBD2
CASSSDGTPGPHSGYF TGCGCCAGCAGCTCCGACGGGACCCCAGGCCCCCATAGTGGGTATTTT TRBJ2-3 TRBV5-1 -
CASSQGAFNQPQHF TGTGCCAGCTCACAGGGGGCATTCAATCAGCCCCAGCATTTT TRBJ1-5 TRBV18 TRBD1
CASSQDEADGFGELFF TGTGCCAGCAGCCAAGATGAAGCGGACGGGTTTGGGGAGCTGTTTTTT TRBJ2-2 TRBV4-2 -
CATSRDRAEQYF TGTGCCACCAGCCGGGACAGGGCAGAGCAGTACTTC TRBJ2-7 TRBV15 TRBD1
CASSLTWDTDTQYF TGTGCCAGCAGCTTAACGTGGGACACAGATACGCAGTATTTT TRBJ2-3 TRBV7-3 -
CASSLPGNFRGNYGYTF TGTGCCAGCAGTCTGCCCGGGAACTTCAGGGGAAACTATGGCTACACCTTC TRBJ1-2 TRBV28 -
CASSPIAGALYEQYF TGTGCCAGCAGCCCTATAGCGGGAGCCCTATACGAGCAGTACTTC TRBJ2-7 TRBV5-5 TRBD2
CASNQGNEKLFF TGTGCCAGCAATCAGGGGAATGAAAAACTGTTTTTT TRBJ1-4 TRBV28 -
CASSRRLSGITYEQYF TGCGCCAGCAGCCGGCGACTTAGCGGCATAACCTACGAGCAGTACTTC TRBJ2-7 TRBV4-1 -
CASSQERGPSYNEQFF TGTGCCAGCAGCCAAGAAAGGGGGCCCTCCTACAATGAGCAGTTCTTC TRBJ2-1 TRBV14 TRBD1
CASSVGGAANTEAFF TGTGCCAGCAGCGTAGGTGGGGCAGCCAACACTGAAGCTTTCTTT TRBJ1-1 TRBV9 -
CSVVGPQDEQFF TGCAGCGTTGTTGGACCTCAAGATGAGCAGTTCTTC TRBJ2-1 TRBV29-1 -
CASSGRVGETQYF TGTGCCAGCAGCGGCAGGGTCGGAGAGACCCAGTACTTC TRBJ2-5 TRBV7-8 -
CASSYGRLYEQYF TGTGCCAGCAGTTACGGCAGGCTCTACGAGCAGTACTTC TRBJ2-7 TRBV6-5 -
CASSPTSGRAYNEQFF TGTGCCAGCAGCCCCACTAGCGGGAGGGCCTACAATGAGCAGTTCTTC TRBJ2-1 TRBV11-2 TRBD2
CASALAQGSGNTIYF TGTGCCAGCGCTCTAGCTCAGGGCTCTGGAAACACCATATATTTT TRBJ1-3 TRBV18 -